This T cell receptor beta chain was identified during a study of Tregs in tolerant kidney transplant recipients. Regarding the study as a whole: Biological reproducibility was not directly addressed in this study. Expanding Tregs on activated donor B cells appeared to best identify donor-specific TCRbeta clones.

A note on this clone: Antigen specificity is unknown.

The protocol was immunoSEQ multiplex PCR, while the TCRdb copy is restricted to in-frame clones and leaves out a portion. This table holds over 50,000 clones, approximately 82% found once. With 4 bases removed from V and 1 base from J, the gap between germline ends came to 7 bases. CDR3 size: 13 residues. CDR1 and CDR2 (germline): MNHEY, SVGAGI. Unstimulated Tregs (CD4+CD25+CD127-) and CD4+CD25- non-Tregs were sorted from PBMCs. The rearrangement uses TRBV6-5 and TRBJ1-1; no firm D call. What was sequenced was CD4+ T cells from blood. This clonotype was obtained from a human donor in good health. CDR3 amino acids: CASSFYGNTEAFF. In nucleotides, the CDR3 is TGTGCCAGCAGTTTCTACGGGAACACTGAAGCTTTCTTT.